This TCR beta chain was profiled in a study of blood T cell repertoires in COVID-19. Study in general: Sites in the United States, Italy and Spain provided acute and convalescent COVID-19 samples. T cells, B-cell-depleted T cells, or PBMCs provided the cDNA or gDNA that served as material.

This clone is a singleton in its sample. Per the authors' pipeline: Estimation of nucleated cell counts relied on the amplification of reference gene primers. The data were produced by immunoSEQ multiplex PCR, yet TCRdb's version contains in-frame clones alone and is incomplete. V, J and clone size were drawn from that table, and D and trimming were deduced from the DNA. Among roughly 100,000 clones listed, around 87% were seen once. The CDR3 is made up of 12 amino acids. V lost 4 bases and J lost 4, with 9 bases in between. Germline V gene lookup returns CDR1 SGHRS and CDR2 YFSETQ. Seattle researchers signed up patients amid active infection and tracked them longitudinally.

The source material was peripheral blood. The V gene is TRBV5-1, the J gene TRBJ2-7, with D perhaps TRBD1 (5 bases). The sequence came from a woman aged 45-65 years with COVID-19, enrolled during active disease. CDR3: CASSGQLYEQYF. DNA for the CDR3: TGCGCCAGCAGCGGACAATTATACGAGCAGTACTTC.